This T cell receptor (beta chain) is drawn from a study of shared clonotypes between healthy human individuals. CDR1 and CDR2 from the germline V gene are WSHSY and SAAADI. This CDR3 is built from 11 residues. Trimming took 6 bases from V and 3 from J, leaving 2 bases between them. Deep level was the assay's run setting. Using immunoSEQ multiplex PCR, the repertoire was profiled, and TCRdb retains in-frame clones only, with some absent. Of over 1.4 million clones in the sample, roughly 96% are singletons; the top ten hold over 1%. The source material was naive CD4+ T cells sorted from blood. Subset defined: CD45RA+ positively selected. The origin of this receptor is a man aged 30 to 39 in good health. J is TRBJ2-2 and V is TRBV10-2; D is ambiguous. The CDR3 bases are TGCGCCAGCAGCCACACCGGGGAGCTGTTTTTT. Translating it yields CASSHTGELFF.